The next 9 T cell receptor beta chains were all read from a single sample in a study of blood T cell repertoires in COVID-19. Clones were sequenced by immunoSEQ multiplex PCR, and TCRdb holds only the in-frame ones, with some missing. The data contain 90,000 to 130,000 clones, 60% to 80% of them singletons. The sequencing sample was made of peripheral blood. These receptor sequences come from a woman older than 75 with active or convalescent COVID-19.

The genes are TRBV27 and TRBJ1-3; 7 nucleotides agree with TRBD1. The CDR3 loop spans 16 amino acids. V lost 2 bases, J lost 0 bases, and 4 bases stayed unmatched. The germline V gene encodes CDR1 MNHEY and CDR2 SMNVEV (reference sequence). CDR3 amino acids: CASSLNRGFSGNTIYF. The CDR3 nucleotides read TGTGCCAGCAGTTTAAACAGGGGATTCTCTGGAAACACCATATATTTT.

In this sample, this clone turned up once. The V gene is TRBV5-1, the J gene TRBJ2-1, with D possibly being TRBD1 (6 bases). The CDR3 sequence is 15 residues long. The germline CDR1 and CDR2 sequences are SGHRS and YFSETQ. Trimming took 0 bases from V and 5 from J, leaving 12 bases between them. Here the CDR3 DNA reads TGCGCCAGCAGCTTGGCGCCGGGACACGACAATGAGCAGTTCTTC. Translating gives CASSLAPGHDNEQFF. The full variable domain, with the rest looked up from reference TRBV5-1 and TRBJ2-1, is KAGVTQTPRYLIKTRGQQVTLSCSPISGHRSVSWYQQTPGQGLQFLFEYFSETQRNKGNFPGRFSGRQFSNSRSEMNVSTLELGDSALYLCASSLAPGHDNEQFFGPGTRLTVL.

The chain carries TRBV7-9 and TRBJ1-4; TRBD1 matches at 7 bases. Losses at the gene ends were 4 bases for V and 8 bases for J; bases not matched to a gene: 7. The CDR3 loop spans 14 amino acids. Germline V CDR1 and CDR2: SEHNR, FQNEAQ (reference sequence). The CDR3 loop reads CASSSRQGNEKLFF. CDR3 nucleotides: TGTGCCAGCAGCTCCCGACAGGGAAACGAAAAACTGTTTTTT.

This clone has a handful of counts. The rearrangement uses TRBV6-2 or TRBV6-3 and TRBJ2-7; no clear D gene. The CDR3 has 12 residues. Germline V lookup: CDR1 MNHEY, CDR2 SVGEGT. Trimming shortened V by 4 bases and J by 7 bases, and 11 bases separated the two germline ends. DNA of the CDR3: TGTGCCAGCAGTTTGGTCTACTCAGAGCAGTACTTC. Translating gives CASSLVYSEQYF.

This chain links TRBV5-1 with TRBJ2-1, with no clear D. Trimming took off 0 bases at V and 5 bases at J, with 6 bases between the two ends. Germline V gene lookup returns CDR1 SGHRS and CDR2 YFSETQ. CDR3 length: 13 residues. CDR3 DNA: TGCGCCAGCAGCTTGGTAGGAGACAATGAGCAGTTCTTC. Translating gives CASSLVGDNEQFF.

The rearrangement uses TRBV6-2 or TRBV6-3 and TRBJ2-1, with 13 bases lining up with TRBD2. Germline V gene sequence: CDR1 MNHEY, CDR2 SVGEGT. The V gene end was trimmed by 6 bases and the J gene end by 8 bases; junction bases not matched to a gene: 7. The CDR3 length is 15 residues. The CDR3 protein is CASSRLAGGFYEQFF. The CDR3 nucleotides are TGTGCCAGCAGCCGACTAGCGGGAGGCTTCTATGAGCAGTTCTTC.

The V gene is TRBV29-1, the J gene TRBJ2-7; 7 nucleotides line up with TRBD1. J was trimmed by 4 bases and V by 3 bases; bases with no gene match: 3. The CDR3 sequence is 12 residues long. Germline V gene data show CDR1 as SQVTM and CDR2 as ANQGSEA. The CDR3 loop is CSVDTTGYEQYF. CDR3 sequence (DNA): TGCAGCGTTGATACGACAGGGTACGAGCAGTACTTC.

This clone has a count of ten or more. The chain recombines TRBV6-2 or TRBV6-3 with TRBJ1-3; D is possibly TRBD1 (6 bases). Germline CDR1 MNHEY, CDR2 SVGEGT. The CDR3 covers 15 residues. V was clipped by 2 bases and J by 6 bases, with 14 bases between them. The CDR3 here is CASSYAGTFKNTIYF. The CDR3 nucleotides read TGTGCCAGCAGTTACGCCGGGACATTTAAAAACACCATATATTTT.

This clone was recorded a few times. The chain carries TRBV7-2 and TRBJ2-7; 7 bases align to TRBD2. Germline V gene data show CDR1 as SGHTA and CDR2 as FQGNSA. V dropped 3 bases and J dropped 11; count of bases not matched to a gene: 13. This CDR3 contains 14 residues. Here the CDR3 reads CASSLGGIDSLEYF. CDR3 DNA sequence: TGTGCCAGCAGCTTGGGGGGGATTGACAGCCTGGAGTACTTC. Complete variable domain (other parts from reference TRBV7-2 and TRBJ2-7): GAGVSQSPSNKVTEKGKDVELRCDPISGHTALYWYRQSLGQGLEFLIYFQGNSAPDKSGLPSDRFSAERTGGSVSTLTIQRTQQEDSAVYLCASSLGGIDSLEYFGPGTRLTVT.